The clone carrying this T cell receptor (beta chain) appeared many times. Its antigen remains unidentified. These data belong to a study of CD8 T cells in ankylosing spondylitis. The study, taken as a whole, reports: One TCR beta motif, made up of about 8 highly homologous variants, appeared characteristic of ankylosing spondylitis blood. Earlier studies detected some motif variants in reactive arthritis synovial fluid and blood.

TCRdb independently ran MiXCR on the 5' RACE reads; one entry per CDR3 protein. The data hold roughly 100,000 distinct CDR3 sequences, with almost 8.5% observed a single time. CDR1 SGHKS and CDR2 YYEKEE come from the germline V gene (reference sequence). The CDR3 spans 16 residues. Trimming took 4 bases from V and 4 from J, leaving 17 bases between them. This receptor was identified in a male donor with ankylosing spondylitis or in good health (not recorded which). The gene calls are TRBV5-5 and TRBJ2-2, with D perhaps being TRBD1 or TRBD2 (7 bases each). The sample taken for sequencing was blood, either unsorted or a sorted T cell fraction (not recorded which). As DNA, the CDR3 is TGTGCCAGCAGCCAGGGGGGCGGGGGTACCACCGGGGAGCTGTTTTTT. This translates into CASSQGGGGTTGELFF.